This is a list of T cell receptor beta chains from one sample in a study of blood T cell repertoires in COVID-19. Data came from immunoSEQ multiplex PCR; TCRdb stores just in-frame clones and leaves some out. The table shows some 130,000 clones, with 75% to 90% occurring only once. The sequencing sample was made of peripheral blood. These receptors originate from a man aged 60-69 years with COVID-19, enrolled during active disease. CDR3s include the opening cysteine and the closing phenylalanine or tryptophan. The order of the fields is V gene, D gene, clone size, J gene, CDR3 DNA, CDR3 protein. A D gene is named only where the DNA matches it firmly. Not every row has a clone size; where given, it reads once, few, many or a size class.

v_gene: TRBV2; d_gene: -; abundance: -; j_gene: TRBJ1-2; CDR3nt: TGTGCCAGCAGTGAAATCGGGGAGGAGAATGGCTACACCTTC; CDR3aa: CASSEIGEENGYTF
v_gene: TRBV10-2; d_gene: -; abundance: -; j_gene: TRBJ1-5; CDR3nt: TGCGCCAGCAGCCGACAGAGCGATAGCAATCAGCCCCAGCATTTT; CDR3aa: CASSRQSDSNQPQHF
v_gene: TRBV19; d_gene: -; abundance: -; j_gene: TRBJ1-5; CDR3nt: TGTGCCAGTAGTATGTCAGGGCCGCCGCCCCAGCATTTT; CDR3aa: CASSMSGPPPQHF
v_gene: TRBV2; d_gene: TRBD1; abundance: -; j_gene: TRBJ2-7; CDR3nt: TGTGCCAGCAGTGACGGACAGGGTGGTTACGAGCAGTACTTC; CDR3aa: CASSDGQGGYEQYF
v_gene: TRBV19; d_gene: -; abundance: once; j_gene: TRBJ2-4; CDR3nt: TGTGCCAGTAGTACCGACAGGACGGACATTCAGTACTTC; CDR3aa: CASSTDRTDIQYF
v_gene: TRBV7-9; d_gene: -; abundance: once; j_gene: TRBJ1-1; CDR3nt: TGTGCCACCCAGATGGTCATGAACACTGAAGCTTTCTTT; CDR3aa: CATQMVMNTEAFF
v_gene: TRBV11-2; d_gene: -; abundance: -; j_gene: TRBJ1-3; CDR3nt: TGTGCCAGCAGCCACCGTACAGGAAACACCATATATTTT; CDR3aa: CASSHRTGNTIYF
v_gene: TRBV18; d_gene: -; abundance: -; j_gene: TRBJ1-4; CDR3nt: TGTGCCAGCTCACCGGTCCGGAGCCAGGGTATGTTTTTT; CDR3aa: CASSPVRSQGMFF
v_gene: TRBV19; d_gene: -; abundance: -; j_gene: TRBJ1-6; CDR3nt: TGTGCCAGTAGAAGGGAGGGCCCAATAGCTAATTCACCCCTCCACTTT; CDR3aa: CASRREGPIANSPLHF
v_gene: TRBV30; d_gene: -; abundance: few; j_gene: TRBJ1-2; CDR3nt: TGTGCCTGGGACACAGGGTCCTACCTGACCTTCTATGGCTACACCTTC; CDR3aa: CAWDTGSYLTFYGYTF
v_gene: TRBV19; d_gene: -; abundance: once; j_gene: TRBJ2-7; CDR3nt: TGTGCCAGTAGTACCTCACAGGGCCACGAGCAGTACTTC; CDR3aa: CASSTSQGHEQYF
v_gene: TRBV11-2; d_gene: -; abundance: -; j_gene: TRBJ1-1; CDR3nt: TGTGCCAGCAGCTTAGGGAGGAAAGCTTTCTTT; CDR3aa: CASSLGRKAFF
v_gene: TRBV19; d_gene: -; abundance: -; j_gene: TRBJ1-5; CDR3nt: TGTGCCAGTATTTATGAGGCCGATAGCAATCAGCCCCAGCATTTT; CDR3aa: CASIYEADSNQPQHF
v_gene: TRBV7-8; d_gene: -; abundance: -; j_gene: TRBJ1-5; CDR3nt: TGTGCCAGCAGCAGCGACGGTGATCAGCCCCAGCATTTT; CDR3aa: CASSSDGDQPQHF
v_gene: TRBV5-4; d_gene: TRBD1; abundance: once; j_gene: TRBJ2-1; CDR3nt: TGTGCCAGCAGCTTCGACAGGGGATCCTACAATGAGCAGTTCTTC; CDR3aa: CASSFDRGSYNEQFF
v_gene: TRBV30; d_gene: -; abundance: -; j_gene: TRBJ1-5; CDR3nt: TGTGCCTGGATCCCCAGGGGCCAGCCCCAGCATTTT; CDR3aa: CAWIPRGQPQHF
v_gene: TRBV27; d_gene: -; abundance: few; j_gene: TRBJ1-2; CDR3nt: TGTGCCAGCAGTTTTAATGACAGGATCTTTGGCTACACCTTC; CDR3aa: CASSFNDRIFGYTF
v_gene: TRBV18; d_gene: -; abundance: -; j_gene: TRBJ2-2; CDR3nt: TGTGCCAGCACCTCCGGGACACTAAACACCGGGGAGCTGTTTTTT; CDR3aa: CASTSGTLNTGELFF
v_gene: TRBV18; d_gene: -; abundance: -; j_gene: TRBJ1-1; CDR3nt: TGTGCCAGCTCACCAGCAGGGGAAGCCACTGAAGCTTTCTTT; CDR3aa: CASSPAGEATEAFF
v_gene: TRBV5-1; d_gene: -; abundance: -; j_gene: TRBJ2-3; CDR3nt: TGCGCCAGCAGCTTGGTTTCTAGGCGCACAGATACGCAGTATTTT; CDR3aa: CASSLVSRRTDTQYF
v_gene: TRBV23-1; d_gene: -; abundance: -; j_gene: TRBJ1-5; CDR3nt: TGCGCCAGCAGTCAAAGGGGGTCAGAGTCGGGGCAGCCCCAGCATTTT; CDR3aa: CASSQRGSESGQPQHF
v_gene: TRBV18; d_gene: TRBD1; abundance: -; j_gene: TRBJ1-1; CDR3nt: TGTGCCAGCTCACCCCGACAGGGGAACACTGAAGCTTTCTTT; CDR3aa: CASSPRQGNTEAFF
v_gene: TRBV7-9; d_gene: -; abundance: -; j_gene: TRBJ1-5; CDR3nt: TGTGCCAGCAGCTTGGTGAGGGGAGGAAAGAATCAGCCCCAGCATTTT; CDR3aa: CASSLVRGGKNQPQHF
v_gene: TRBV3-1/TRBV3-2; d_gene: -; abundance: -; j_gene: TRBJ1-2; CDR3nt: TGTGCCAGCAGCCAAGTCGGCGGGGGAAACTATGGCTACACCTTC; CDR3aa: CASSQVGGGNYGYTF
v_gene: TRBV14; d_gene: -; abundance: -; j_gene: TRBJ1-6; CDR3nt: TGTGCCACCCGGAGGGGTGAGTCCAATTCACCCCTCCACTTT; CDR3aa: CATRRGESNSPLHF
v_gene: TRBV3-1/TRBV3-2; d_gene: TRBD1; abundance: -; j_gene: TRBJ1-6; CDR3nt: TGTGCCAGCAGAACCGGGACAGGGGTTGCACCCCTCCACTTT; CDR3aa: CASRTGTGVAPLHF
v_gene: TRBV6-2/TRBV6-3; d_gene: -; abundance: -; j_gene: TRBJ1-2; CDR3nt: TGTGCCAGCAGTTCCTCCGCAGGGGCCGTCTATGGCTACACCTTC; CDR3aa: CASSSSAGAVYGYTF
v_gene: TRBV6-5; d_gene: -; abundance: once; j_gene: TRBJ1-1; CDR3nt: TGTGCCAGCAGAGACGGGACAACGAACACTGAAGCTTTCTTT; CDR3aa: CASRDGTTNTEAFF
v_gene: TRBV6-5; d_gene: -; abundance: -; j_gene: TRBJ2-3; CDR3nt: TGTGCCAGCAGTTACTCACCCGGGTTAGATACGCAGTATTTT; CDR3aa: CASSYSPGLDTQYF
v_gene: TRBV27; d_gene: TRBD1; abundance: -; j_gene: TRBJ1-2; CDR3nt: TGTGCCAGCAGCTTATGGGGGACAGCTCCTGCTAACTATGGCTACACCTTC; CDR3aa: CASSLWGTAPANYGYTF
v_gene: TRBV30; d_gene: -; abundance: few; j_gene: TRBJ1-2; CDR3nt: TGTGCCTGGAGAGCGGTGGGCGCGGGTGGCTACACCTTC; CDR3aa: CAWRAVGAGGYTF
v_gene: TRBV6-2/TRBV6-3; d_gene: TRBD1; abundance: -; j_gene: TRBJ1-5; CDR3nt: TGTGCCAGCAGCGACCAGGGACAGACCCGTGGGAGTGAGCCCCAGCATTTT; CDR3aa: CASSDQGQTRGSEPQHF
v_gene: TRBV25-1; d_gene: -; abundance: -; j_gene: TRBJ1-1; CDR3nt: TGTGCCAGCAGTTTGTACAGGAACACTGAAGCTTTCTTT; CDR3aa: CASSLYRNTEAFF
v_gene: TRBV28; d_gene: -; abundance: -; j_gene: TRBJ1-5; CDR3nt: TGTGCCAGCAGTTTATCCCCTCAGGTCAATCAGCCCCAGCATTTT; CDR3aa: CASSLSPQVNQPQHF
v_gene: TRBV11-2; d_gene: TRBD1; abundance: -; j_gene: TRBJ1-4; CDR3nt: TGTGCCAGCAGCTTAACAGGGGGCGCGTCCAGAGGTGAAAAACTGTTTTTT; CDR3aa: CASSLTGGASRGEKLFF
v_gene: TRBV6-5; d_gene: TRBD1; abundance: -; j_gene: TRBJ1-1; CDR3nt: TGTGCCAGCTCTAACAGGGGTTGGACTGAAGCTTTCTTT; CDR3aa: CASSNRGWTEAFF
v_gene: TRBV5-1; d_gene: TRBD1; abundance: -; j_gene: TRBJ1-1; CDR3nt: TGCGCCAGCAGATCGTGGTTCGGTGGGACAGGGAACACTGAAGCTTTCTTT; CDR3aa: CASRSWFGGTGNTEAFF
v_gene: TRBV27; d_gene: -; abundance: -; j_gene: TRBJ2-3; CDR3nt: TGTGCCAGCAGTTTATCGGTAAGCTCCCCGTTGCGGGGGCCCACAGATACGCAGTATTTT; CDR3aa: CASSLSVSSPLRGPTDTQYF
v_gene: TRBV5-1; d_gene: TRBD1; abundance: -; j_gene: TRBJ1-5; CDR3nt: TGCGCCAGCAGCTCTGGACAGGGAGGGGATCAGCCCCAGCATTTT; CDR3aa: CASSSGQGGDQPQHF
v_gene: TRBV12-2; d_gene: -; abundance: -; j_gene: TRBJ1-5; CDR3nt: TGTGCAAGTCGCTTAAGGGAGGGAATAGATCAGCCCCAGCATTTT; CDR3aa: CASRLREGIDQPQHF
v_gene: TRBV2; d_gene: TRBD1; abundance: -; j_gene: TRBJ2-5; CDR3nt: TGTGCCAGCAGGGCCGGGACAGGGGTGGGTATGGGCTCGGAGACCCAGTACTTC; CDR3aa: CASRAGTGVGMGSETQYF
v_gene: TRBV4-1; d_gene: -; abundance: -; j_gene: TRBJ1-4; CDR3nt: TGCGCCAGCAGCCAATCAACTGGTAGAGGGATGCCCGCGACTAATGAAAAACTGTTTTTT; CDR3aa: CASSQSTGRGMPATNEKLFF
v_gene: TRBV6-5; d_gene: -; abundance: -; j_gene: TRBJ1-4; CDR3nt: TGTGCCAGCAGTTGGACCGACAGGAAGAATGAAAAACTGTTTTTT; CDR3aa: CASSWTDRKNEKLFF
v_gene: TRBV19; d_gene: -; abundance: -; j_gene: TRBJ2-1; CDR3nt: TGTGCCAGTAGTAGCGCACCGGGGTCTGGCGGGGCCCTTTACAATGAGCAGTTCTTC; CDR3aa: CASSSAPGSGGALYNEQFF
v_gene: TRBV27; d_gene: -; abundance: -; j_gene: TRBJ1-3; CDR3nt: TGTGCCAGCAGTTTAAGGCCTGTGGCCGCGGCCGGAAACACCATATATTTT; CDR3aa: CASSLRPVAAAGNTIYF
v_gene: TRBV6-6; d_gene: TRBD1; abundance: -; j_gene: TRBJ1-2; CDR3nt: TGTGCCAGCAGATGGGACAGGGGACCTAACTATGGCTACACCTTC; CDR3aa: CASRWDRGPNYGYTF
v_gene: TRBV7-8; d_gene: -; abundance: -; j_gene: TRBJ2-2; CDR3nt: TGTGCCAGCAGCTTGGTGCGGGACGGGGAGCTGTTTTTT; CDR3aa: CASSLVRDGELFF
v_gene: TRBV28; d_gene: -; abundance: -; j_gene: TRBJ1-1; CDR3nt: TGTGCCAGCAGTCCCCAAGGGGGTTACACTGAAGCTTTCTTT; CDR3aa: CASSPQGGYTEAFF
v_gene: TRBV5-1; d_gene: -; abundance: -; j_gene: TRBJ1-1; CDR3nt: TGCGCCAGCAGCTTGGAAACAGGGTTTTGGAGCACTGAAGCTTTCTTT; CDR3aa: CASSLETGFWSTEAFF
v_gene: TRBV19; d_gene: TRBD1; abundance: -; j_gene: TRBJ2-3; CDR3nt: TGTGCCAGTAGTTCGGGACAGGGGGGGATAGCAGATACGCAGTATTTT; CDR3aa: CASSSGQGGIADTQYF
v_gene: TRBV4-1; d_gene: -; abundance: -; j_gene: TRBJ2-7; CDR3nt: TGCGCCAGCAGCCAAGGGATTTTGCGTAAGACAGCTGAATACGAGCAGTACTTC; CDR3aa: CASSQGILRKTAEYEQYF
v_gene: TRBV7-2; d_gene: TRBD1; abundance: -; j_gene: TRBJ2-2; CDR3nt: TGTGCCAGCAGCGAATACCCCCTTCAGACAGGGACCGGGGAGCTGTTTTTT; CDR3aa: CASSEYPLQTGTGELFF
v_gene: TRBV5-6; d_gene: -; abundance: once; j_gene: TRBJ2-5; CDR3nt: TGTGCCAGCAGCTTGGGACAGGATCTTCAAGAGACCCAGTACTTC; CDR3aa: CASSLGQDLQETQYF